The 25 T cell receptor beta chains listed next were all sequenced from one sample in a study of blood T cells in healthy people across ages (dated by TCRdb to the mid-2010s). The method behind the library was 5' RACE. Sequencing relied on an Illumina HiSeq 2500. A second PCR of 7 to 11 cycles was performed with a sample-barcoded 5' primer and a J-beta primer mix. In-frame beta chains were kept once TCRdb had trimmed the public reads at Q25 with fastp and called clones with MiXCR. CDR3 protein duplicates are merged, each entry listing the most common genes and DNA. Recorded for this sample are about 840,000 distinct CDR3 sequences; around 29% of them occurred a single time. The ten biggest clones cover roughly 10% of the sample. This sample also appeared in a second study, on T cells of mothers and their children.

Source material: blood. Receptor source: a middle-aged woman in good health.

This sequence joins TRBV6-2 or TRBV6-3 and TRBJ2-4, with 9 bases that match TRBD2. Germline lookup yields CDR1 MNHEY and CDR2 SVGEGT. V lost 4 bases, J lost 0 bases, and 4 bases stayed unmatched. The CDR3 totals 16 residues. CDR3 region: CASSFSGGLAKNIQYF. CDR3 in DNA: TGTGCCAGCAGTTTTAGCGGGGGCCTAGCCAAAAACATTCAGTACTTC.

Written as DNA, the CDR3 is TGCGCCAGCAGCTGGGCGGACAGGGAGGGGGACGAGCAGTACTTC. Amino acid sequence: CASSWADREGDEQYF. The chain employs TRBV5-1 and TRBJ2-7; tentatively, D is TRBD1 (8 bases). Trimming stripped 3 bases from V and 5 bases from J, with 18 bases between. In germline, CDR1 is SGHRS, CDR2 YFSETQ. This CDR3 spans 15 amino acids.

V usage is TRBV29-1 and J usage is TRBJ2-3; D ambiguous. V dropped 3 bases and J dropped 4 bases, with 11 bases sitting between them. Per germline, CDR1 SQVTM and CDR2 ANQGSEA. This CDR3 has 13 amino acids. The CDR3 reads CSVERLTPDTQYF. The CDR3 DNA reads TGCAGCGTTGAGCGCCTGACCCCAGATACGCAGTATTTT.

Remarks on this clonotype: At one end, the junction sequence differs from germline, possibly due to a read error. V usage is TRBV25-1 and J usage is TRBJ1-3; tentative D call: TRBD1 (6 bases). CDR1 is MGHDK, CDR2 SYGVNS, per germline. The CDR3 is 14 amino acids. The CDR3, as DNA: TGTGCCAGCAGTGACGGGGGCAGAACGAACACCATAGATTTT. As protein: CASSDGGRTNTIDF.

This clonotype was seen ten or more times. The chain joins TRBV5-1 to TRBJ1-2; D is unresolved. The V gene lost 0 bases and the J gene lost 6 bases, with 9 bases spanning the gap. Germline V CDR1 and CDR2: SGHRS, YFSETQ. This CDR3 has 13 amino acids. The CDR3 is CASSLVASDGYTF. The CDR3 nucleotides read TGCGCCAGCAGCTTGGTTGCCTCCGATGGCTACACCTTC.

DNA for the CDR3: TGTGCCAGCTCACCTATCGGACGGGGCACGGAGACCCAGTACTTC. Translating gives CASSPIGRGTETQYF. The chain carries TRBV18 and TRBJ2-5; tentatively, D is TRBD1 or TRBD2 (5 bases each). The CDR3 contains 15 residues. The germline V and J ends were trimmed by 3 bases and 5 bases, with 16 bases remaining between them. From germline, CDR1 is KGHSH and CDR2 LQKENI.

The sample holds many counts of this clonotype. The chain couples TRBV29-1 to TRBJ1-1; 7 nucleotides align to TRBD1. This CDR3 spans 12 amino acids. The germline V gene encodes CDR1 SQVTM and CDR2 ANQGSEA. V shed 6 bases, J shed 1 base, and the junction held 2 bases outside the gene matches. The CDR3 here is CSVDRTNTEAFF. As DNA, the CDR3 is TGCAGCGTGGACAGGACGAACACTGAAGCTTTCTTT.

This clonotype was seen many times. The chain combines TRBV28 with TRBJ2-5, with D unclear. The V gene lost 3 bases and the J gene lost 5 bases, with 10 bases spanning the gap. The CDR3 extends over 13 amino acids. The germline V gene has CDR1 MDHEN and CDR2 SYDVKM. CDR3 in amino acids: CASSFAKSETQYF. Here the CDR3 DNA reads TGTGCCAGCAGTTTTGCGAAGTCGGAGACCCAGTACTTC.

This rearrangement joins TRBV20-1 to TRBJ1-2; D is undetermined. The CDR3 length is 14 residues. Trimming took off 0 bases at V and 4 bases at J, with 12 bases between the two ends. Germline CDR1 reads DFQATT; CDR2 reads SNEGSKA (reference sequence). The CDR3 coding sequence is TGCAGTGCTAGAGATCTTGTCAGGAGCTATGGCTACACCTTC. It translates to CSARDLVRSYGYTF.

Concerning this clonotype: One end of the junction varies from germline; a read error may be responsible. V gene TRBV7-2 combines with J gene TRBJ2-7; TRBD1 or TRBD2 may be the D gene (5 bases each). Germline V gene lookup returns CDR1 SGHTA and CDR2 FQGNSA. The CDR3 consists of 15 residues. The CDR3 spells CAGSLAGTEPSEQYF. CDR3 nucleotide sequence: TGTGCCGGCAGCTTAGCTGGGACGGAGCCGTCGGAGCAGTACTTC. The entire variable domain, with the rest obtained from reference TRBV7-2 and TRBJ2-7, is as follows: GAGVSQSPSNKVTEKGKDVELRCDPISGHTALYWYRQSLGQGLEFLIYFQGNSAPDKSGLPSDRFSAERTGGSVSTLTIQRTQQEDSAVYLCAGSLAGTEPSEQYFGPGTRLTVT.

In this sample, this clonotype turned up a few times. Given a much more abundant clone one base away, this may be a read error. This chain joins TRBV20-1 and TRBJ2-7; TRBD2 aligns across 11 bases. The J segment lost 3 bases and the V segment lost 5 bases, leaving 6 bases of the junction unmatched. Germline loops: CDR1 DFQATT, CDR2 SNEGSKA (reference sequence). The CDR3 runs 14 residues. DNA of the CDR3: TGCAGTGCTCGCGGGACTAGCGGTGTCTACGAGCAGTACTTC. Translated: CSARGTSGVYEQYF.

In this sample, this clonotype turned up a few times. The DNA of the CDR3 is TGTGCCAGCAGTTCTCCCGCAGTGAGGGGCAATCAGCCCCAGCATTTT. This sequence encodes CASSSPAVRGNQPQHF. This chain links TRBV28 with TRBJ1-5; D unresolved. The CDR3 is 16 residues long. Per germline, CDR1 MDHEN and CDR2 SYDVKM. Trimming took 4 bases from V and 2 from J, leaving 15 bases between them.

This clonotype was seen more than once but under ten times. The V gene is TRBV6-6, the J gene TRBJ1-2, with 7 bases that match TRBD1. The CDR3 has 17 residues. Germline CDR1 reads MNHNY; CDR2 reads SVGAGI (reference sequence). V was clipped by 2 bases and J by 6 bases; unmatched bases: 15. The CDR3 sequence is CASSYPTHRGHEDGYTF. CDR3 in DNA: TGTGCCAGCAGTTACCCCACGCACAGGGGCCATGAGGATGGCTACACCTTC.

This clonotype was picked up many times. The rearrangement joins TRBV29-1 to TRBJ2-3; TRBD1 matches 9 bases. J was trimmed by 4 bases and V by 4 bases; bases with no gene match: 3. The germline V gene has CDR1 SQVTM and CDR2 ANQGSEA. The CDR3 contains 13 residues. CDR3 in DNA: TGCAGCGTTGGGACAGGGGTCGCAGATACGCAGTATTTT. Amino acids: CSVGTGVADTQYF.

A remark on this clonotype: This may be a read error: a much more frequent sequence differs by one nucleotide. This chain links TRBV20-1 with TRBJ2-4; D is uncertain. This CDR3 is built from 11 residues. The germline V gene has CDR1 DFQATT and CDR2 SNEGSKA (reference sequence). The V end lost 7 bases, the J end lost 13 bases, and 17 bases lay between the germline ends. In DNA form, the CDR3 reads TGCAGTGGTGGTACCTACAATGAGCAGTACTTC. Amino acids: CSGGTYNEQYF.

The chain couples TRBV14 to TRBJ1-2, with D hard to call. Germline CDR1 SGHDN, CDR2 FVKESK. The CDR3 is 15 residues long. V was trimmed by 1 base and J by 3 bases, leaving 12 bases between them. The CDR3 nucleotides read TGTGCCAGCAGCCAAGTGGGAGCGAAGTACTATGGCTACACCTTC. Protein sequence: CASSQVGAKYYGYTF.

The sample holds a few counts of this clonotype. DNA for the CDR3: TGTGCCAGCAGCGCCTCCGGGACTCGGTCTTCCTATGGCTACACCTTC. It codes for CASSASGTRSSYGYTF. The chain couples TRBV5-4 to TRBJ1-2; D may be TRBD1 (5 bases). The CDR3 has 16 residues. Germline lookup yields CDR1 SGHNT and CDR2 YYREEE (reference sequence). Deletions cut 4 bases from V and 4 bases from J, with 20 bases between.

This clonotype was picked up a small number of times. This rearrangement joins TRBV20-1 to TRBJ2-4; 10 bases are a match to TRBD2. This CDR3 is 14 amino acids long. Trimming removed 6 bases from V and 13 bases from J; junction bases left unmatched: 15. From germline, CDR1 is DFQATT and CDR2 SNEGSKA (reference sequence). CDR3 in amino acids: CSANSGGPYNEQYF. As DNA, the CDR3 is TGCAGTGCCAATAGCGGGGGGCCATACAATGAGCAGTACTTC.

The chain couples TRBV28 to TRBJ1-3; 7 nucleotides match TRBD1. The CDR3 is 13 amino acids. Trimming cost V 5 bases and J 7 bases; bases outside gene matches: 5. The germline gives CDR1 MDHEN, CDR2 SYDVKM. The CDR3 loop is CASSLQGPNTIYF. For the CDR3, the DNA is TGTGCCAGCAGTCTACAGGGGCCCAACACCATATATTTT.

CDR3 protein: CASSYDSLGETQYF. CDR3 in DNA: TGCGCCAGCAGCTATGACTCGCTCGGAGAGACCCAGTACTTC. The gene calls are TRBV5-1 and TRBJ2-5; D gene uncertain. Trimming removed 3 bases from V and 4 bases from J, with 13 bases in between. This CDR3 spans 14 amino acids. Germline CDR1 and CDR2: SGHRS and YFSETQ.

Turning to this clonotype: An end of the junction does not agree with germline; a read error may underlie this. V gene TRBV5-1 combines with J gene TRBJ2-5; maybe TRBD1 (6 bases). CDR1 and CDR2 from the germline V gene are SGHRS and YFSETQ. The CDR3 totals 15 residues. CDR3 nucleotides: TGCGCCAGCAGCTCGACAGGAGACGTACAAGAGGCCCAGTACTTC. Translation gives CASSSTGDVQEAQYF.

This clonotype was counted a few times. This chain connects TRBV20-1 to TRBJ1-2; D remains ambiguous. V gave up 8 bases and J gave up 2 bases, with 18 bases separating them. Germline assignment: CDR1 DFQATT and CDR2 SNEGSKA (reference sequence). CDR3 length equals 14 residues. The CDR3 region is CSSLTGKENYGYTF. The CDR3 DNA reads TGCAGTTCCTTGACCGGGAAAGAAAACTATGGCTACACCTTC.

This rearrangement joins TRBV7-2 to TRBJ2-7; D uncertain. Deletions cut 4 bases from V and 6 bases from J, with 10 bases between. The germline gives CDR1 SGHTA, CDR2 FQGNSA. This CDR3 has 12 residues. In DNA form, the CDR3 reads TGTGCCAGCAGCTACCCGACACGCGAGCAGTACTTC. Protein sequence: CASSYPTREQYF.

This clonotype was counted a few times. The rearrangement uses TRBV14 and TRBJ2-1; the D call may be TRBD1 or TRBD2 (5 bases each). Germline lookup yields CDR1 SGHDN and CDR2 FVKESK. Deletions cut 6 bases from V and 10 bases from J, with 13 bases between. The CDR3 runs to 12 residues. This chain's CDR3 is CASRSGAGEQFF. The CDR3 coding sequence is TGTGCCAGCAGGTCCGGGGCCGGGGAGCAGTTCTTC.

This clonotype was counted only a few times. The CDR3 DNA reads as TGCAGTGCCAAAAAGACTAGCGGGGGGGCCAATGAGCAGTTCTTC. Amino acid sequence: CSAKKTSGGANEQFF. The chain employs TRBV20-1 and TRBJ2-1; TRBD2 agrees at 14 bases. V lost 6 bases, J lost 6 bases, and 7 bases stayed unmatched. Germline CDR1 reads DFQATT; CDR2 reads SNEGSKA (reference sequence). CDR3 length: 15 amino acids.